This T cell receptor beta chain derives from a study of T cells in Graves' hyperthyroidism and ophthalmopathy. Study background: Staff took peripheral blood when the initial diagnosis was made, before any treatment began. Study conclusions and caveats: Most clonotypes expanded in thyroid above 0.001 were likewise present in blood.

In regard to this clonotype: No antigen is known for it.

V trimming: 4 bases; J trimming: 7 bases; junction bases outside the gene matches: 14. The CDR3 length is 17 residues. Germline V gives CDR1 SEHNR, CDR2 FQNEAQ (reference sequence). Amplification targeted TCR beta CDR3 regions from RNA transcripts. A first-round RT-PCR of the TCR CDR3 used the HTBI primer set. Using its own MiXCR run on the multiplex PCR reads, TCRdb lists one record per CDR3 protein. The repertoire holds 600,000 or so distinct CDR3 sequences, approximately 14% seen once, with around 12% in the top ten. The sequence came from a woman aged 45-59 years with Graves' ophthalmopathy. The rearrangement links TRBV7-9 to TRBJ2-3, with 10 bases fitting TRBD1. The sample taken for sequencing was blood. The CDR3 DNA is TGTGCCAGCAGCTCGGAGGGGGGACAGGGGTTCGCAAATACGCAGTATTTT. Protein product: CASSSEGGQGFANTQYF.